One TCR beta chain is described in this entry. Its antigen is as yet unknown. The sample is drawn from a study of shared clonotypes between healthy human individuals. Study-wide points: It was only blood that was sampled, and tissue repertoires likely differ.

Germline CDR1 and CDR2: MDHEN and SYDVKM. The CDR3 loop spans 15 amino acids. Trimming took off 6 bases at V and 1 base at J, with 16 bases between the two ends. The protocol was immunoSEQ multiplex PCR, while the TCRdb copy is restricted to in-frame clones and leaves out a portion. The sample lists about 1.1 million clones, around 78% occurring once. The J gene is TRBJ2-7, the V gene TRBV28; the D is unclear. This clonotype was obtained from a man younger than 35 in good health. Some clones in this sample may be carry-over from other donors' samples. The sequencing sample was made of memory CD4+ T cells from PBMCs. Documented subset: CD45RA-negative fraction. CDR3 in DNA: TGTGCCAGCAGGGACCGCTACCAGTCATCCTACGAGCAGTACTTC. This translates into CASRDRYQSSYEQYF.